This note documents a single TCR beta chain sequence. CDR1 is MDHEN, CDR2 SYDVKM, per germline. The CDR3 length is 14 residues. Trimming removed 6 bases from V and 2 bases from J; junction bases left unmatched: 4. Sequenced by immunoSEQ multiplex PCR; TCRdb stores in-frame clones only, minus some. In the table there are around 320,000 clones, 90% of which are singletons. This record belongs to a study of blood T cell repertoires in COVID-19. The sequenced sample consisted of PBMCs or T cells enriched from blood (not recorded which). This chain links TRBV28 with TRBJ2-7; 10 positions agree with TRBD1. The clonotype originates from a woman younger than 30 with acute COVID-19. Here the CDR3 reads CASRMGQGTYEQYF. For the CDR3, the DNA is TGTGCCAGCAGAATGGGACAGGGGACCTACGAGCAGTACTTC.